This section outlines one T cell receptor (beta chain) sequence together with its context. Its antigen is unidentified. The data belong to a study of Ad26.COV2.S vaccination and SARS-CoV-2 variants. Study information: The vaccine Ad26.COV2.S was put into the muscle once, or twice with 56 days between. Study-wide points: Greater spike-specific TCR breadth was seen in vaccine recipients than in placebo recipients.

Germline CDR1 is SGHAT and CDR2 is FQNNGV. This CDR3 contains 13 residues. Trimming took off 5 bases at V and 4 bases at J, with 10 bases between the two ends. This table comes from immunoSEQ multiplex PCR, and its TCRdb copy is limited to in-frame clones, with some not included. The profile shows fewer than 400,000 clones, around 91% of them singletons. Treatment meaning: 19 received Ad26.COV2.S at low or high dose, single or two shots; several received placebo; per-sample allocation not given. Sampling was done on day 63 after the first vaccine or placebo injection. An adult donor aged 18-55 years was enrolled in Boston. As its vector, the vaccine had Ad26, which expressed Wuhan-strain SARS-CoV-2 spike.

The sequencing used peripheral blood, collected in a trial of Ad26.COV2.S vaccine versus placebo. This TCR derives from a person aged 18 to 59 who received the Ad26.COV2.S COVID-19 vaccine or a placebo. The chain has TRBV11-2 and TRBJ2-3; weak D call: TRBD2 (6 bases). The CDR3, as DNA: TGTGCCAGCAGCAAATCGGGGGCAGATACGCAGTATTTT. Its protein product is CASSKSGADTQYF.